A single sample is the source of the 18 T cell receptor beta chains below, sequenced in a study of blood T cell repertoires in COVID-19. Assay used: immunoSEQ multiplex PCR; TCRdb lists only in-frame clones, some missing. The sample yields roughly 280,000 clones, roughly 86% seen once. The specimen was peripheral blood. The receptor set was obtained from a woman aged 60-70 years with COVID-19, enrolled during active disease.

This chain uses TRBV6-6 with TRBJ2-1; 12 nucleotides agree with TRBD2. V was clipped by 5 bases and J by 7 bases; unmatched bases: 6. Per germline, CDR1 MNHNY and CDR2 SVGAGI (reference sequence). The CDR3 extends over 15 amino acids. CDR3 sequence reads: CASSGTSGRKNEQFF. The CDR3 DNA sequence: TGTGCCAGCAGTGGAACTAGCGGGAGGAAGAATGAGCAGTTCTTC.

This rearrangement joins TRBV11-3 to TRBJ2-7, with 7 bases identical to TRBD1. Unmatched junction bases numbered 18, after V lost 5 bases and J lost 5 bases. Germline CDR1 and CDR2: SGHNT and YENEEA. CDR3 length: 17 residues. This CDR3 reads CASSNEGGRARWDEQYF. The CDR3 region has the DNA TGTGCCAGCAGCAACGAAGGGGGCAGGGCCCGTTGGGACGAGCAGTACTTC.

The gene calls are TRBV28 and TRBJ2-7; D may be TRBD1 (5 bases). CDR1 is MDHEN and CDR2 is SYDVKM in the germline V gene. This CDR3 region has 17 residues. V gave up 2 bases and J gave up 2 bases, with 19 bases separating them. CDR3 in amino acids: CASSLNAHRLRPYEQYF. The CDR3 DNA reads TGTGCCAGCAGTTTAAACGCCCACAGGCTGAGACCCTACGAGCAGTACTTC.

This chain uses TRBV6-5 with TRBJ2-1; 9 positions agree with TRBD2. Trimming took 6 bases from V and 0 from J; bases not matched to a gene: 3. CDR3 length: 15 residues. From germline, CDR1 is MNHEY and CDR2 SVGAGI. CDR3 bases: TGTGCCAGCAGATATAGCGGGAGCTCCTACAATGAGCAGTTCTTC. Translation gives CASRYSGSSYNEQFF.

The V call is TRBV30, the J call TRBJ1-1; possibly TRBD1 for D (5 bases). Deletions cut 3 bases from V and 0 bases from J, with 8 bases between. The CDR3 is 13 residues long. The germline gives CDR1 GTSNPN, CDR2 SVGIG (reference sequence). CDR3 coding DNA: TGTGCCTGGAGCGGGGGAATGAACACTGAAGCTTTCTTT. Protein product: CAWSGGMNTEAFF.

This clone came up once. The chain carries TRBV28 and TRBJ1-2; 9 bases fit TRBD1. This CDR3 is 13 amino acids long. J was trimmed by 11 bases and V by 8 bases; bases with no gene match: 12. CDR1 MDHEN and CDR2 SYDVKM come from the germline V gene. CDR3 bases: TGTGCCAGCCTACGGGACAGGGCCTGGTATTACACCTTC. This translates into CASLRDRAWYYTF.

The V call is TRBV3-1 (or the pseudogene TRBV3-2), the J call TRBJ2-2, with TRBD2 identical over 8 bases. Germline trimming cut 3 bases from V and 2 bases from J; bases unmatched to any gene: 2. Germline lookup yields CDR1 LGHDT and CDR2 YNNKEL (reference sequence). CDR3 size: 15 residues. CDR3 bases: TGTGCCAGCAGCCATTTAGCGGGAAACACCGGGGAGCTGTTTTTT. It is translated as CASSHLAGNTGELFF.

The chain employs TRBV24-1 and TRBJ2-1; the match to TRBD2 covers 16 bases. The germline CDR1 and CDR2 sequences are KGHDR and SFDVKD. The CDR3 is 15 amino acids. With V trimmed by 3 bases and J by 10 bases, 2 bases remained unmatched. The CDR3 sequence: CATSDPGLAGGEQFF. The CDR3 nucleotides are TGTGCCACCAGTGATCCGGGACTAGCGGGAGGGGAGCAGTTCTTC.

The chain combines TRBV5-1 with TRBJ1-5, with D perhaps TRBD1 (5 bases). The germline CDR1 and CDR2 sequences are SGHRS and YFSETQ. The CDR3 runs to 15 residues. V gave up 2 bases and J gave up 5 bases, with 14 bases separating them. The CDR3: CASSFGGGRDQPQHF. CDR3 nucleotide sequence: TGCGCCAGCAGCTTCGGCGGGGGAAGGGATCAGCCCCAGCATTTT.

The J gene is TRBJ1-6, the V gene TRBV18; D may be TRBD1 (5 bases). The germline V and J ends were trimmed by 3 bases and 5 bases, with 17 bases remaining between them. Germline CDR1 reads KGHSH; CDR2 reads LQKENI. The CDR3 contains 17 residues. The CDR3 sequence: CASSPRPTVIDNSPLHF. CDR3 DNA sequence: TGTGCCAGCTCACCCAGACCGACAGTCATCGATAATTCACCCCTCCACTTT.

This chain links TRBV14 with TRBJ1-2, with D possibly being TRBD1 (5 bases). This CDR3 has 13 residues. Per germline, CDR1 SGHDN and CDR2 FVKESK. V lost 0 bases and J 3 bases, leaving 5 bases between the germline ends. The CDR3: CASSQDRDYGYTF. The CDR3 nucleotides read TGTGCCAGCAGCCAAGACAGGGACTATGGCTACACCTTC.

The gene calls are TRBV6-6 and TRBJ1-2, with D maybe TRBD1 (5 bases). This CDR3 is built from 13 residues. CDR1 and CDR2 (germline): MNHNY, SVGAGI (reference sequence). Trimming took 6 bases from V and 4 from J, leaving 12 bases between them. The DNA for the CDR3 is TGTGCCAGCAGAGGGACGGGACTCTATGGCTACACCTTC. Protein: CASRGTGLYGYTF.

Only a few counts were recorded for this clone. The J gene is TRBJ1-5, the V gene TRBV3-1 (or the pseudogene TRBV3-2), with 7 bases aligning to TRBD1. V gave up 1 base and J gave up 3 bases; unmatched junction bases: 3. Germline V gene data show CDR1 as LGHDT and CDR2 as YNNKEL (reference sequence). This CDR3 has 15 amino acids. The CDR3 protein is CASSQAGQYNQPQHF. The CDR3 DNA is TGTGCCAGCAGCCAAGCGGGACAGTACAATCAGCCCCAGCATTTT.

This sequence joins TRBV2 and TRBJ1-2, with 11 bases matching TRBD1. The CDR3 is 13 amino acids. V was clipped by 7 bases and J by 7 bases; unmatched bases: 5. From germline, CDR1 is SNHLY and CDR2 FYNNEI. CDR3 region: CASNLDRGLGYTF. CDR3 sequence (DNA): TGTGCCAGCAATCTGGACAGGGGGCTTGGCTACACCTTC. Full variable domain (rest looked up from reference TRBV2 and TRBJ1-2): EPEVTQTPSHQVTQMGQEVILRCVPISNHLYFYWYRQILGQKVEFLVSFYNNEISEKSEIFDDQFSVERPDGSNFTLKIRSTKLEDSAMYFCASNLDRGLGYTFGSGTRLTVV.

The chain uses TRBV15 and TRBJ2-7, with D unresolved. Germline CDR1 is LNHNV and CDR2 is YYDKDF (reference sequence). V was cut by 0 bases and J by 7 bases, with 13 bases left in between. This CDR3 is built from 14 residues. CDR3 loop: CATSRDRAGREQYF. CDR3 bases: TGTGCCACCAGCAGAGATCGCGCAGGCCGGGAGCAGTACTTC.

The chain couples TRBV12-3 or TRBV12-4 to TRBJ2-7, with 7 bases matching TRBD1. This CDR3 comprises 13 residues. V trimming: 3 bases; J trimming: 7 bases; junction bases outside the gene matches: 6. The CDR3 coding sequence is TGTGCCAGCAGTTTTGGCGGCAGGGGGGAGCAGTACTTC. This codes for CASSFGGRGEQYF.

The rearrangement joins TRBV7-2 to TRBJ2-2, with D perhaps TRBD1 (6 bases). The V gene's germline CDR1 is SGHTA and CDR2 FQGNSA. Trimming stripped 3 bases from V and 4 bases from J, with 9 bases between. There are 14 residues in the CDR3. The CDR3 is CASSFSRGTGELFF. The CDR3 nucleotides read TGTGCCAGCAGCTTTAGCAGGGGCACCGGGGAGCTGTTTTTT.

J is TRBJ2-1 and V is TRBV7-9; 11 bases agree with TRBD1. The length of the CDR3 is 17 residues. V was pared by 1 base and J by 4 bases, with 6 bases of the junction left unmatched. CDR1 is SEHNR and CDR2 is FQNEAQ in the germline V gene (reference sequence). The CDR3 region is CASSLGLDRGLYNEQFF. The CDR3 nucleotides are TGTGCCAGCAGCTTAGGGTTGGACAGGGGGCTTTACAATGAGCAGTTCTTC.